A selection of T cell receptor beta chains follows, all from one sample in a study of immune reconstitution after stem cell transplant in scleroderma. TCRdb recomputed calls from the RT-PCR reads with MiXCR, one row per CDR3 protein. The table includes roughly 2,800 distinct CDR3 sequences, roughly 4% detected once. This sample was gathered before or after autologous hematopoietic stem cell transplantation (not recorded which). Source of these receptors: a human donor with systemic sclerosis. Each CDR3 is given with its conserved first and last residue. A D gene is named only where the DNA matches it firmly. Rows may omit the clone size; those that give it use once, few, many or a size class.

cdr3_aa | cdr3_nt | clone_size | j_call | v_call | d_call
CSVSFSGANVLTF | TGCAGCGTTTCTTTCTCTGGGGCCAACGTCCTGACTTTC | medium-sized | TRBJ2-6 | TRBV29-1 | -
CASSLAGQISYEQYF | TGTGCCAGCAGCTTAGCGGGACAGATTTCTTACGAGCAGTACTTC | medium-sized | TRBJ2-7 | TRBV7-2 | TRBD1
CASSPRAGESYEQYF | TGCGCCAGCAGCCCCAGGGCGGGCGAGTCCTACGAGCAGTACTTC | medium-sized | TRBJ2-7 | TRBV5-1 | -
CASSLQGGTSYEQYF | TGTGCCAGCAGTTTGCAGGGGGGGACGTCCTACGAGCAGTACTTC | medium-sized | TRBJ2-7 | TRBV27 | -
CASKGPGQMNTGELFF | TGTGCCAGTAAAGGCCCGGGACAGATGAACACCGGGGAGCTGTTTTTT | medium-sized | TRBJ2-2 | TRBV19 | TRBD1
CATRQPNEKLFF | TGTGCCACCAGGCAGCCTAATGAAAAACTGTTTTTT | medium-sized | TRBJ1-4 | TRBV15 | -
CASSFEGNTIYF | TGCGCCAGCAGCTTTGAGGGAAACACCATATATTTT | medium-sized | TRBJ1-3 | TRBV5-1 | -
CASSLSGEAGGPF | TGTGCCAGCAGTTTATCAGGGGAAGCGGGAGGGCCCTTC | medium-sized | TRBJ2-1 | TRBV28 | TRBD2
CASSIHPRQGDNEQFF | TGTGCCAGTAGTATTCATCCGCGACAGGGGGACAATGAGCAGTTCTTC | medium-sized | TRBJ2-1 | TRBV19 | TRBD1
CASSHGQANTGELFF | TGCGCCAGCAGCCACGGACAGGCGAACACCGGGGAGCTGTTTTTT | medium-sized | TRBJ2-2 | TRBV5-1 | TRBD1
CASTGGDVAGELFF | TGTGCCAGCACGGGGGGGGACGTTGCCGGGGAGCTGTTTTTT | medium-sized | TRBJ2-2 | TRBV6-6 | TRBD2
CASSYAVAVNTGELFF | TGTGCCAGCAGTTACGCGGTAGCGGTGAACACCGGGGAGCTGTTTTTT | medium-sized | TRBJ2-2 | TRBV6-5 | -
CASSQGRVFNEKLFF | TGCGCCAGCAGTCAAGGCAGGGTCTTTAATGAAAAACTGTTTTTT | few | TRBJ1-4 | TRBV23-1 | -
CSASVSGRGYEQFF | TGCAGTGCTAGTGTTAGCGGGAGAGGGTATGAGCAGTTCTTC | medium-sized | TRBJ2-1 | TRBV20-1 | TRBD2
CSAQGTPHEQYF | TGCAGTGCACAAGGGACTCCACACGAGCAGTACTTC | medium-sized | TRBJ2-7 | TRBV20-1 | -
CASSLISSADTQYF | TGTGCCAGCAGTTTAATAAGTTCCGCAGATACGCAGTATTTT | medium-sized | TRBJ2-3 | TRBV27 | -
CSASLRDRGITDTQYF | TGCAGTGCTAGCCTCCGGGACAGGGGTATCACAGATACGCAGTATTTT | medium-sized | TRBJ2-3 | TRBV20-1 | TRBD1
CATSDTGGSSGNTIYF | TGTGCCACCAGTGATACGGGCGGCAGCTCTGGAAACACCATATATTTT | medium-sized | TRBJ1-3 | TRBV24-1 | -
CASSQASGGVYNEQFF | TGTGCCAGCAGCCAGGCTAGCGGGGGGGTCTACAATGAGCAGTTCTTC | medium-sized | TRBJ2-1 | TRBV4-2 | TRBD2
CASSLGPYHSNQPQHF | TGTGCCAGCAGCCTTGGGCCCTATCATAGCAATCAGCCCCAGCATTTT | medium-sized | TRBJ1-5 | TRBV7-6 | -
CASAHRTSGTNEQFF | TGTGCCAGCGCGCATCGGACTAGCGGGACAAATGAGCAGTTCTTC | medium-sized | TRBJ2-1 | TRBV7-9 | TRBD2
CASSTPGARYNEQFF | TGCGCCAGCAGTACCCCGGGGGCCAGGTACAATGAGCAGTTCTTC | medium-sized | TRBJ2-1 | TRBV4-1 | -
CASRYRPSGDAGELFF | TGCGCCAGCAGATACAGACCTAGTGGCGACGCCGGGGAGCTGTTTTTT | medium-sized | TRBJ2-2 | TRBV5-1 | -
CASSQCKREGSYNEQFF | TGCGCCAGCAGTCAATGTAAGCGGGAGGGATCCTACAATGAGCAGTTCTTC | medium-sized | TRBJ2-1 | TRBV23-1 | TRBD2
CASSLGADTQYF | TGTGCCAGCAGCTTAGGGGCGGATACGCAGTATTTT | medium-sized | TRBJ2-3 | TRBV5-6 | -
CSAVSDRRYGYTF | TGCAGCGCCGTCTCGGACAGGCGCTATGGCTACACCTTC | medium-sized | TRBJ1-2 | TRBV29-1 | TRBD1
CASSLTTGTDTQYF | TGTGCCAGCAGCTTGACGACAGGCACAGATACGCAGTATTTT | medium-sized | TRBJ2-3 | TRBV5-6 | -
CSASPPLGGQETQYF | TGCAGTGCCTCCCCCCCTCTAGGGGGGCAAGAGACCCAGTACTTC | medium-sized | TRBJ2-5 | TRBV20-1 | -
CASSLGGTLMNTEAFF | TGTGCCAGCAGCTTGGGGGGGACATTAATGAACACTGAAGCTTTCTTT | many | TRBJ1-1 | TRBV5-6 | -
CSASPRGTEAFF | TGCAGTGCTAGTCCCAGGGGCACTGAAGCTTTCTTT | medium-sized | TRBJ1-1 | TRBV20-1 | -
CASRTSGRPPYEQYF | TGTGCCAGCCGGACTAGCGGGAGGCCTCCCTACGAGCAGTACTTC | medium-sized | TRBJ2-7 | TRBV6-2/TRBV6-3 | TRBD2
CASSGPGRGAGTEAFF | TGCGCCAGCAGCGGGCCAGGGAGGGGAGCGGGCACTGAAGCTTTCTTT | medium-sized | TRBJ1-1 | TRBV5-1 | -
CASSFTDWGDFRETQYF | TGTGCCAGCAGCTTCACCGACTGGGGGGACTTCCGGGAAACGCAGTATTTT | medium-sized | TRBJ2-3 | TRBV7-6 | -
CASSILGDRENTEAFF | TGTGCCAGTAGTATCTTGGGGGACAGGGAAAACACTGAAGCTTTCTTT | many | TRBJ1-1 | TRBV19 | TRBD1
CSARAGPSSNQPQHF | TGCAGTGCTAGAGCGGGGCCTTCATCCAATCAGCCCCAGCATTTT | medium-sized | TRBJ1-5 | TRBV20-1 | -
CASSPLPSTGTNEQFF | TGTGCCAGCTCACCCCTCCCGAGTACCGGGACAAATGAGCAGTTCTTC | medium-sized | TRBJ2-1 | TRBV18 | -
CASSFSGLEQPQHF | TGTGCCAGCAGTTTTTCAGGGTTGGAACAGCCCCAGCATTTT | medium-sized | TRBJ1-5 | TRBV12-3/TRBV12-4 | -
CSGVVTGTGNEQFF | TGCAGCGGAGTAGTTACCGGGACTGGCAATGAGCAGTTCTTC | medium-sized | TRBJ2-1 | TRBV29-1 | -
CSASTGWEQYF | TGCAGCGCCAGCACAGGTTGGGAGCAGTACTTC | - | TRBJ2-7 | TRBV29-1 | -
CASSLTGAPLHF | TGCGCCAGCAGCTTGACGGGGGCTCCCCTCCACTTT | large | TRBJ1-6 | TRBV5-1 | -
CSANYNPNQPQHF | TGCAGTGCGAACTACAACCCCAATCAGCCCCAGCATTTT | medium-sized | TRBJ1-5 | TRBV20-1 | -
CASSLRTSGYEQYF | TGTGCCAGCAGCTTAAGAACTAGCGGGTACGAGCAGTACTTC | medium-sized | TRBJ2-7 | TRBV7-2 | TRBD2
CSVGSGANVLTF | TGCAGCGTTGGGTCAGGGGCCAACGTCCTGACTTTC | medium-sized | TRBJ2-6 | TRBV29-1 | -
CASSFAGDQPQHF | TGTGCCAGCAGCTTTGCAGGGGATCAGCCCCAGCATTTT | few | TRBJ1-5 | TRBV7-2 | -